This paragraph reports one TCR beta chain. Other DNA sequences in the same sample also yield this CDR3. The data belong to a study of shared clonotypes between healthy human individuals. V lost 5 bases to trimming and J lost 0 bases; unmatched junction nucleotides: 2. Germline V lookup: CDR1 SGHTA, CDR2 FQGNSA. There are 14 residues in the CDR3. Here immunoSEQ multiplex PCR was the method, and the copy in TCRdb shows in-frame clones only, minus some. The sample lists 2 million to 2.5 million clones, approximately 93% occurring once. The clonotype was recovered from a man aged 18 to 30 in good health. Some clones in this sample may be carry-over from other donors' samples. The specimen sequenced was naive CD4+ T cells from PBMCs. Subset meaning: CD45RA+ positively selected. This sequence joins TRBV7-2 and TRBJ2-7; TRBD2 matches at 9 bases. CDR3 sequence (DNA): TGTGCCAGCAGCCGTAGCGGGAGCTCCTACGAGCAGTACTTC. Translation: CASSRSGSSYEQYF.